This TCR beta chain originates from a study of shared clonotypes between healthy human individuals. In regard to this clone: Its target is unknown.

Assay used: immunoSEQ multiplex PCR; TCRdb lists only in-frame clones, some missing. Among 400,000 to 600,000 clones, around 96% were seen once, and the ten largest hold nearly 0.065%. V shed 6 bases and J 0 bases; nucleotides not matched to a gene: 11. Germline CDR1 and CDR2: MNHEY and SMNVEV (reference sequence). The CDR3 is 18 amino acids. Study-wide results and limits: In having few donors, the study represented limited genetic and exposure-history diversity.

Donors had no recently reported acute infections or vaccinations and were HIV-negative. The sequencing input was naive CD4+ T cells sorted from blood. Subset meaning: CD45RA+ positively selected. The clonotype was recovered from a woman aged 30 to 39 in good health. The chain has TRBV27 and TRBJ2-1; 10 bases fit TRBD2. CDR3 sequence (DNA): TGTGCCAGCAGGAGGCAAGGACTAGCGGATAGCTCCTACAATGAGCAGTTCTTC. Residues: CASRRQGLADSSYNEQFF.